A selection of T cell receptor beta chains follows, all from one sample in a study of OX40 agonist ivuxolimab in advanced cancers. Sequenced by immunoSEQ multiplex PCR; TCRdb stores in-frame clones only, minus some. The table shows some 60,000 clones, with 85% to 95% occurring only once. The source material was CD4+ or CD8+ T cells sorted from blood, sampled in a trial of the OX40 agonist ivuxolimab. All receptors come from an adult with an advanced solid tumor such as melanoma, head and neck, liver or kidney cancer. CDR3s include the opening cysteine and the closing phenylalanine or tryptophan. Each record gives: V gene, clone size, J gene, D gene, CDR3 DNA, CDR3 protein. A D gene is named only where the DNA matches it firmly. Clone size appears in some rows only: once, few, many, or a class for an expanded clone.

TRBV27,NA,TRBJ2-1,TRBD2,TGTGCCAGCAATGGACTAGCGGGAGGGAGCTCCTACAATGAGCAGTTCTTC,CASNGLAGGSSYNEQFF
TRBV5-6,NA,TRBJ2-5,NA,TGTGCCAGCAGAGCAGTAGGTAATGGAAACCAAGAGACCCAGTACTTC,CASRAVGNGNQETQYF
TRBV15,NA,TRBJ1-1,NA,TGTGCCACCAGCAGAGGAGGGGCCCTTGAAGCTTTCTTT,CATSRGGALEAFF
TRBV7-9,NA,TRBJ1-3,NA,TGTGCCAGCAGCTTATACAGCTACTCTGGAAACACCATATATTTT,CASSLYSYSGNTIYF
TRBV7-9,NA,TRBJ2-2,NA,TGTGCCAGCAGCCCGGACATTACGAACACCGGGGAGCTGTTTTTT,CASSPDITNTGELFF
TRBV16,NA,TRBJ1-1,NA,TGTGCCAGCAGCCAAGGGGGGGGGTTCATGAACACTGAAGCTTTCTTT,CASSQGGGFMNTEAFF
TRBV19,many,TRBJ2-7,TRBD1,TGTGCCAGTAGTCTATCAGGGGGCTTCTACGAGCAGTACTTC,CASSLSGGFYEQYF
TRBV29-1,NA,TRBJ2-7,NA,TGCAGCGCCTCGGACGTGGTGGTCAACGAGCAGTACTTC,CSASDVVVNEQYF
TRBV10-1,NA,TRBJ1-2,TRBD1,TGCGCCAGCAGTGGTGACAGGGTGGACGGCTACACCTTC,CASSGDRVDGYTF
TRBV11-2,once,TRBJ1-5,TRBD1,TGTGCCAGCAGCAAGACCACAGGGGACAATCAGCCCCAGCATTTT,CASSKTTGDNQPQHF
TRBV27,NA,TRBJ2-1,TRBD2,TGTGCCAGCAGTTCGCTAGCGGGACCTTTCTACAATGAGCAGTTCTTC,CASSSLAGPFYNEQFF
TRBV28,NA,TRBJ2-3,NA,TGTGCCAGCAGTCGGCCCACAGGGGAGGTCGAGGATACGCAGTATTTT,CASSRPTGEVEDTQYF
TRBV29-1,NA,TRBJ2-3,NA,TGCAGCTACTGGGCGGCATCCACAGATACGCAGTATTTT,CSYWAASTDTQYF
TRBV10-2,NA,TRBJ2-3,NA,TGCGCCAGCAGTGATTGGGGGGATACGCAGTATTTT,CASSDWGDTQYF
TRBV14,NA,TRBJ2-3,NA,TGTGCCAGCAGCCAATCGGCGGGGGCCACAGATACGCAGTATTTT,CASSQSAGATDTQYF
TRBV21-1,NA,TRBJ2-7,NA,TGTGCCAGCAGCAAAGAACACGAGCAGTACTTC,CASSKEHEQYF
TRBV2,NA,TRBJ2-1,NA,TGTGCCAGCAAGAGTGATAGCGCATCCTACAATGAGCAGTTCTTC,CASKSDSASYNEQFF
TRBV4-1,once,TRBJ2-1,NA,TGCGCCAGCAGCCAAGAGGGGCACGAGCAGTTCTTC,CASSQEGHEQFF
TRBV5-8,NA,TRBJ2-5,NA,TGTGCCACCCAACAAACGGGGCGGTACCAAGAGACCCAGTACTTC,CATQQTGRYQETQYF
TRBV5-6,NA,TRBJ1-2,NA,TGTGCCAGCCAATTCAGTACCGGTTTCGACTATGGCTACACCTTC,CASQFSTGFDYGYTF
TRBV27,NA,TRBJ2-7,NA,TGTGCCAGCAGTTTTCAGGGAAGAGCCTACGAGCAGTACTTC,CASSFQGRAYEQYF
TRBV4-1,NA,TRBJ1-5,TRBD1,TGCGCCAGCAGCCCAGGACAGGGTGACAATCAGCCCCAGCATTTT,CASSPGQGDNQPQHF
TRBV4-3,NA,TRBJ2-7,NA,TGCGCCAGCAGCCAAGACTCAACCCGTTATATCTACGAGCAGTACTTC,CASSQDSTRYIYEQYF
TRBV15,NA,TRBJ1-6,NA,TGTGCCACCAGCCGCTTCGTGACAGAAACAGGTTCACCCCTCCACTTT,CATSRFVTETGSPLHF
TRBV2,NA,TRBJ2-7,NA,TGTGCCAGCAGATCCACTTACGAGCAGTACTTC,CASRSTYEQYF
TRBV7-9,NA,TRBJ1-1,TRBD1,TGTGCCAGCAGCTTGAGGCGGGGGACAGAAAACACTGAAGCTTTCTTT,CASSLRRGTENTEAFF
TRBV6-5,NA,TRBJ1-1,NA,TGTGCCAGCAGTTACGGGGAAATGAACACTGAAGCTTTCTTT,CASSYGEMNTEAFF
TRBV19,NA,TRBJ2-7,TRBD1,TGTGCCAGTAGTATAGCGGGACAGGGCTTTTATGAGCAGTACTTC,CASSIAGQGFYEQYF
TRBV29-1,NA,TRBJ2-2,NA,TGCAGCGTTGAGAAACTACGGGACACCGGGGAGCTGTTTTTT,CSVEKLRDTGELFF
TRBV4-1,NA,TRBJ1-2,NA,TGCGCCAGCAGCCAAGAAGGTAGGCTGGCCTCCTATGGCTACACCTTC,CASSQEGRLASYGYTF
TRBV10-3,NA,TRBJ2-3,TRBD2,TGTGCCATCAGTGCTGCCCTAGCGGGAGGGCAAGATACGCAGTATTTT,CAISAALAGGQDTQYF
TRBV5-6,NA,TRBJ1-2,NA,TGTGCCAGCAGCTCCCGGTGGGGGACTAACTATGGCTACACCTTC,CASSSRWGTNYGYTF
TRBV6-1,NA,TRBJ2-3,NA,TGTGCCAGCAGTGAAGTGGATACGCAGTATTTT,CASSEVDTQYF
TRBV7-2,NA,TRBJ2-7,TRBD2,TGTGCCAGCAGCTTAATAGCGGGAGCCCCTGTTGAGCAGTACTTC,CASSLIAGAPVEQYF
TRBV5-6,NA,TRBJ2-3,NA,TGTGCCAGCAGCTTGGCCCAGGCAGAAGATACGCAGTATTTT,CASSLAQAEDTQYF
TRBV10-2,NA,TRBJ1-1,NA,TGCGCCAGCAGTGGTGCAGGGAACACTGAAGCTTTCTTT,CASSGAGNTEAFF
TRBV7-9,NA,TRBJ2-5,NA,TGTGCCAGCAGCACCCCGTACCAAGAGACCCAGTACTTC,CASSTPYQETQYF
TRBV9,NA,TRBJ2-3,NA,TGTGCCAGCAGCGCGACAGATACGCAGTATTTT,CASSATDTQYF
TRBV7-6,NA,TRBJ2-1,TRBD2,TGTGCCAGCAGCTTAGGCATGGGGGGGAGAGGATACAATGAGCAGTTCTTC,CASSLGMGGRGYNEQFF
TRBV27,NA,TRBJ2-1,TRBD2,TGTGCCAGCAGTTTAGGGACTAGCGGGTCCTACAATGAGCAGTTCTTC,CASSLGTSGSYNEQFF
TRBV29-1,once,TRBJ1-1,TRBD1,TGCAGCGTTGAAGGGCAGGGGGCAACGGTGAACACTGAAGCTTTCTTT,CSVEGQGATVNTEAFF
TRBV7-9,NA,TRBJ1-5,NA,TGTGCCAGCAGCTTAGCAGGGGCCGGACAGCCCCAGCATTTT,CASSLAGAGQPQHF
TRBV13,once,TRBJ1-1,NA,TGTGCCAGCAGCTTCCCAAAAGGCACTGAAGCTTTCTTT,CASSFPKGTEAFF
TRBV28,NA,TRBJ2-7,TRBD1,TGTGCCAGCAGCGTACCACAGGGGACCTACGAGCAGTACTTC,CASSVPQGTYEQYF
TRBV2,NA,TRBJ1-5,NA,TGTGCCAGCAGGACCCTTGACAGCAATCAGCCCCAGCATTTT,CASRTLDSNQPQHF
TRBV5-1,NA,TRBJ2-1,TRBD2,TGCGCCAGCAGCCGGGGGGAGGCGGGAAGCCGCAATGAGCAGTTCTTC,CASSRGEAGSRNEQFF
TRBV27,NA,TRBJ2-7,TRBD2,TGTGCCAGCAGTTTGGGGACTACCTACGAGCAGTACTTC,CASSLGTTYEQYF
TRBV15,NA,TRBJ2-3,TRBD1,TGTGCCACAAGAACGGACAGGGGGTGGACAGATACGCAGTATTTT,CATRTDRGWTDTQYF
TRBV10-3,NA,TRBJ2-1,NA,TGTGCCATCAGGGCAGAACGCGGGCCTAACAATGAGCAGTTCTTC,CAIRAERGPNNEQFF
TRBV7-6,NA,TRBJ2-6,NA,TGTGCCAGCAGCGCACAGGGTTCTGCTGGGGCCAACGTCCTGACTTTC,CASSAQGSAGANVLTF
TRBV15,NA,TRBJ2-7,NA,TGTGCCACCAGCACACAGGTTTACTACGAGCAGTACTTC,CATSTQVYYEQYF
TRBV4-2,NA,TRBJ2-3,TRBD2,TGTGCCAGCAGCCAAGACCGGACTAGCGGGAGCACAGATACGCAGTATTTT,CASSQDRTSGSTDTQYF
TRBV25-1,NA,TRBJ2-7,TRBD2,TGTGCCAGCAGTTCTCGACGTCTAGCGGGGGTTTACGAGCAGTACTTC,CASSSRRLAGVYEQYF
TRBV5-1,once,TRBJ1-2,TRBD1,TGCGCCAGCAGCTGGAGACAGGGGGAGGGAAACTATGGCTACACCTTC,CASSWRQGEGNYGYTF
TRBV18,NA,TRBJ2-7,TRBD2,TGTGCCAGCTCATCCAGCCTTTTCGGGAGGGATCTGTGGGAGCAGTACTTC,CASSSSLFGRDLWEQYF